This T cell receptor beta chain was identified during a study of T cells in Graves' hyperthyroidism and ophthalmopathy. Study-wide results and limits: Blood also carried most thyroid clonotypes expanded above 0.001.

Uncontrolled infection, other autoimmune disease, pregnancy or lactation excluded patients. Concerning this clonotype itself: What it recognizes is unknown.

CDR3 length: 13 amino acids. The V gene's germline CDR1 is LNHDA and CDR2 SQIVND (reference sequence). V was shortened by 8 bases and J by 1 base, with 9 bases between the two germline ends. Amplified TCR beta CDR3 regions came from RNA transcripts. HTBI primers drove first-round RT-PCR of the TCR CDR3. TCRdb called the multiplex PCR reads again in MiXCR, with one record for every CDR3 protein. The top ten hold around 7.7% of the sample, which has 500,000 to 750,000 distinct CDR3 sequences, just over 45% seen once. The TCR was taken from a woman in her late teens or twenties with Graves' hyperthyroidism. The chain uses TRBV19 and TRBJ1-5; unclear D gene. The sequenced sample consisted of peripheral blood or thyroid tissue (not recorded which). DNA for the CDR3: TGTGCCAGTGTGGCAGAGAGCAATCAGCCCCAGCATTTT. Its protein product is CASVAESNQPQHF. Using reference TRBV19 and TRBJ1-5 for the parts outside the CDR3, the full variable domain is DGGITQSPKYLFRKEGQNVTLSCEQNLNHDAMYWYRQDPGQGLRLIYYSQIVNDFQKGDIAEGYSVSREKKESFPLTVTSAQKNPTAFYLCASVAESNQPQHFGDGTRLSIL.